What follows are 15 T cell receptor beta chains derived from one specimen sequenced in a study of CD8 T cells in ankylosing spondylitis. TCRdb ran MiXCR on the 5' RACE reads and lists one entry per CDR3 protein. The profile shows 150,000 to 200,000 distinct CDR3 sequences, approximately 32% of them singletons. The sequencing input was synovial fluid, either unsorted or a sorted T cell fraction (not recorded which). The receptors come from a male donor with ankylosing spondylitis.

This chain links TRBV5-1 with TRBJ2-1; TRBD2 might be the D (6 bases). Deletions cut 0 bases from V and 6 bases from J, with 10 bases between. Germline V CDR1 and CDR2: SGHRS, YFSETQ. The CDR3 covers 14 residues. CDR3 sequence (DNA): TGCGCCAGCAGCTTGGATCTAGCGTCCAATGAGCAGTTCTTC. Its protein product is CASSLDLASNEQFF.

The DNA for the CDR3 is TGCAGCGTTAGGGACTTGAACACTGAAGCTTTCTTT. This sequence encodes CSVRDLNTEAFF. The chain joins TRBV29-1 to TRBJ1-1, with a tentative D call TRBD1 (5 bases). The CDR3 totals 12 residues. The V and J ends lost 5 bases and 0 bases respectively, with 7 bases between them. Per the germline V gene, CDR1 is SQVTM and CDR2 is ANQGSEA.

The chain is built from TRBV28 and TRBJ2-5; the D gene is possibly TRBD1 (6 bases). The CDR3 runs 14 residues. Trimming stripped 4 bases from V and 5 bases from J, with 14 bases between. Germline CDR1 MDHEN, CDR2 SYDVKM. CDR3 sequence reads: CASSSQGRVETQYF. The CDR3 DNA reads as TGTGCCAGCAGTTCACAGGGCAGAGTGGAGACCCAGTACTTC.

This chain connects TRBV2 to TRBJ2-7; D not certain. The CDR3 has 15 amino acids. Looked up from germline, CDR1 is SNHLY and CDR2 is FYNNEI. V dropped 7 bases and J dropped 1 base, with 17 bases sitting between them. DNA of the CDR3: TGTGCCAGCACTACCCAGAGAGCCGTGTCCTACGAGCAGTACTTC. Protein sequence: CASTTQRAVSYEQYF.

The chain couples TRBV7-9 to TRBJ2-1, with 9 bases lining up with TRBD2. The CDR3 is 13 amino acids. Looked up from germline, CDR1 is SEHNR and CDR2 is FQNEAQ (reference sequence). The trim removed 5 bases at V and 8 bases at J, leaving 4 bases unmatched. CDR3 nucleotides: TGTGCCAGCAGCGTTGCGGGGGGGTATGAGCAGTTCTTC. This codes for CASSVAGGYEQFF.

This chain uses TRBV6-2 or TRBV6-3 with TRBJ1-1; D unresolved. The CDR3 covers 15 residues. The germline gives CDR1 MNHEY, CDR2 SVGEGT. The germline V and J ends were trimmed by 2 bases and 4 bases, with 14 bases remaining between them. The CDR3 loop is CASSYAVRGSTEAFF. The CDR3 region has the DNA TGTGCCAGCAGTTACGCGGTCCGGGGAAGCACTGAAGCTTTCTTT.

This clonotype was picked up many times. The chain couples TRBV20-1 to TRBJ2-1; TRBD2 might be the D (6 bases). From germline, CDR1 is DFQATT and CDR2 SNEGSKA (reference sequence). V lost 4 bases and J 7 bases, leaving 17 bases between the germline ends. The CDR3 contains 14 residues. In DNA form, the CDR3 reads TGCAGTGCTAATCCTCGGGACTCTTTAAATGAGCAGTTCTTC. This gives the protein CSANPRDSLNEQFF.

This chain links TRBV20-1 with TRBJ2-4; no definite D call. The CDR3 length is 13 residues. V gave up 3 bases and J gave up 6 bases, with 12 bases separating them. The germline CDR1 and CDR2 sequences are DFQATT and SNEGSKA (reference sequence). CDR3 sequence reads: CSASGLGGNIQYF. CDR3 DNA sequence: TGCAGTGCTAGTGGGCTTGGTGGAAACATTCAGTACTTC.

Note on this clonotype: Since the CDR3 does not end with the conserved phenylalanine or tryptophan, this likely comes from a read error. The chain carries TRBV7-9 and TRBJ2-3, with 8 bases fitting TRBD2. The ends lost 4 bases at V and 6 bases at J; junction bases unmatched: 6. Germline lookup yields CDR1 SEHNR and CDR2 FQNEAQ (reference sequence). The CDR3 is made up of 14 amino acids. For the CDR3, the DNA is TGTGCCAGCAGCTCCGGGACTAGTCTGGATACGCAGTATCTT. This sequence encodes CASSSGTSLDTQYL.

The sample holds a few counts of this clonotype. The chain has TRBV7-3 and TRBJ2-1; no clear D. CDR3 length: 15 residues. CDR1 and CDR2 (germline): SGHTA, FQGTGA. V was clipped by 6 bases and J by 0 bases, with 12 bases between them. In DNA, the CDR3 is TGTGCCAGCAGTAGAGGATTCGGCTCCTACAATGAGCAGTTCTTC. Translated: CASSRGFGSYNEQFF.

This clonotype occurred a few times. V usage is TRBV6-5 and J usage is TRBJ1-1; D is ambiguous. Germline V gives CDR1 MNHEY, CDR2 SVGAGI. V gave up 4 bases and J gave up 8 bases, with 11 bases separating them. The CDR3 consists of 12 residues. The CDR3 coding sequence is TGTGCCAGCAGTTCCCAGGCCGCCGAAGCTTTCTTT. Translation: CASSSQAAEAFF.

This clonotype was found a few times. The chain uses TRBV7-8 and TRBJ2-1, with D possibly matching TRBD1 (6 bases). Trimming shortened V by 5 bases and J by 8 bases, and 16 bases separated the two germline ends. Germline V gives CDR1 SGHVS, CDR2 FQNEAQ. The CDR3 loop spans 14 amino acids. CDR3 sequence reads: CASSPKGDGHEQFF. For the CDR3, the DNA is TGTGCCAGCAGCCCGAAGGGGGATGGGCATGAGCAGTTCTTC. The entire variable domain, with the rest obtained from reference TRBV7-8 and TRBJ2-1, is as follows: GAGVSQSPRYKVAKRGQDVALRCDPISGHVSLFWYQQALGQGPEFLTYFQNEAQLDKSGLPSDRFFAERPEGSVSTLKIQRTQQEDSAVYLCASSPKGDGHEQFFGPGTRLTVL.

V gene TRBV12-3 or TRBV12-4 combines with J gene TRBJ2-7; tentatively, D is TRBD1 or TRBD2 (5 bases each). The CDR3 sequence is 15 residues long. V dropped 6 bases and J dropped 2 bases, with 17 bases sitting between them. As DNA, the CDR3 is TGTGCCAGCAGAGCGACGGGGCGTAACACCTACGAGCAGTACTTC. As protein: CASRATGRNTYEQYF.

The genes are TRBV6-5 and TRBJ1-2; D remains ambiguous. Trimming removed 1 base at V and 2 bases at J, with 14 bases between. The CDR3 covers 16 residues. Germline CDR1 MNHEY, CDR2 SVGAGI. Here the CDR3 reads CASSYYNQLRNYGYTF. CDR3 nucleotides: TGTGCCAGCAGTTACTACAACCAACTGAGAAACTATGGCTACACCTTC.

The chain couples TRBV2 to TRBJ1-2, with a weak D call TRBD1 (6 bases). V lost 3 bases and J lost 2, with 13 bases in between. Germline-derived CDR1 and CDR2 are SNHLY and FYNNEI. The CDR3 has 15 amino acids. The CDR3 spells CASSEQGQANYGYTF. CDR3 in DNA: TGTGCCAGCAGTGAGCAGGGGCAGGCCAACTATGGCTACACCTTC. The entire variable domain, with the rest obtained from reference TRBV2 and TRBJ1-2, is as follows: EPEVTQTPSHQVTQMGQEVILRCVPISNHLYFYWYRQILGQKVEFLVSFYNNEISEKSEIFDDQFSVERPDGSNFTLKIRSTKLEDSAMYFCASSEQGQANYGYTFGSGTRLTVV.